These 5 T cell receptor beta chains were sequenced from one sample in a study of T cells after yellow fever vaccination. A single record per CDR3 protein comes from TCRdb applying MiXCR to the 5' RACE reads. This table holds 450,000 to 550,000 distinct CDR3 sequences, roughly 21% found once. The starting material was PBMCs, obtained 15 days after the yellow fever booster vaccination. The receptors come from a man aged 25 to 40 who received the YFV17D yellow fever vaccine.

V usage is TRBV5-1 and J usage is TRBJ2-1; 13 bases match TRBD2. Unmatched junction bases numbered 6, after V lost 7 bases and J lost 5 bases. The CDR3 totals 15 residues. Germline CDR1 reads SGHRS; CDR2 reads YFSETQ. For the CDR3, the DNA is TGCGCCAGCCGGACTAGCGGGAGTGATCACAATGAGCAGTTCTTC. Encoded protein: CASRTSGSDHNEQFF.

This chain uses TRBV7-2 with TRBJ2-3, with no clear D. The CDR3 contains 16 residues. Germline V gene lookup returns CDR1 SGHTA and CDR2 FQGNSA. V was shortened by 3 bases and J by 6 bases, with 19 bases between the two germline ends. The CDR3 protein is CASSFSRAVSFDTQYF. DNA for the CDR3: TGTGCCAGCAGCTTTAGCCGGGCCGTTAGCTTTGATACGCAGTATTTT.

The chain employs TRBV29-1 and TRBJ2-3, with D perhaps being TRBD1 or TRBD2 (5 bases each). Germline CDR1 is SQVTM and CDR2 is ANQGSEA. Trimming pared 3 bases from V and 2 bases from J, leaving 15 bases between. This CDR3 spans 15 amino acids. The CDR3 nucleotides read TGCAGCGTTGAGCTCTGGGGGATTTACACAGATACGCAGTATTTT. As protein: CSVELWGIYTDTQYF.

The table lists this clonotype with many counts. The chain uses TRBV6-1 and TRBJ2-7; a possible D gene is TRBD1 (6 bases). This CDR3 contains 14 residues. V lost 2 bases and J 2 bases, leaving 10 bases between the germline ends. Germline V gene lookup returns CDR1 MNHNS and CDR2 SASEGT. This chain's CDR3 is CASSEIQGAYEQYF. The CDR3 coding sequence is TGTGCCAGCAGTGAAATACAGGGCGCCTACGAGCAGTACTTC.

The V call is TRBV5-1, the J call TRBJ2-7; D is tentatively TRBD1 or TRBD2 (6 bases each). The CDR3 contains 14 residues. The V end lost 2 bases, the J end lost 3 bases, and 12 bases lay between the germline ends. Germline CDR1 and CDR2: SGHRS and YFSETQ. The DNA of the CDR3 is TGCGCCAGCAGCTTCGGGGGCATGAGCTACGAGCAGTACTTC. Protein: CASSFGGMSYEQYF.